Presented here are 26 T cell receptor beta chains from one specimen sequenced in a study of read filtering for tumor transcriptome and immune sequencing (dated by TCRdb to 2020 to 2021). Sequenced using an Illumina HiSeq 4000. The Immunoverse kit was used to build TCR libraries from 400 ng RNA, with molecular barcoded adaptors covering alpha/delta and beta/gamma chains. TCRdb reworked the public reads: Q25 trimming with fastp, MiXCR clone assembly, productive beta chains retained. Under each unique CDR3 protein, matching rows form one entry showing the most common genes and DNA. Counted in this sample were about 41,000 distinct CDR3 sequences; 13% of them appeared once. The ten largest make up around 30% of the sample. The specimen sequenced was a population of CD138-negative cells sorted from bone marrow. The cell subset or site label, as the study defines it: bone marrow mononuclear cells depleted of CD138+ plasma/myeloma cells by negative magnetic selection. These receptors were collected from a donor aged 40 or older with multiple myeloma.

With regard to this clonotype: Since a much larger clone is just one base distant, this may be a read error. The chain uses TRBV24-1 and TRBJ2-2; 7 bases fit TRBD2. The germline V gene has CDR1 KGHDR and CDR2 SFDVKD. Unmatched junction bases numbered 12, after V lost 6 bases and J lost 6 bases. This CDR3 comprises 16 residues. In DNA, the CDR3 is TGTGCCACCAGTCCCTCCGGGGGGACTACCTCCGGGGAGCTGTTTTTT. Translation: CATSPSGGTTSGELFF.

This clonotype showed up many times. The J gene is TRBJ2-5, the V gene TRBV23-1; 9 bases are shared with TRBD1. TRBV23-1 is an open reading frame, and its role is uncertain. The CDR3 has 15 residues. J lost 7 bases, V lost 4 bases, and 10 bases had no gene match. The CDR3 spells CASSLSHRGHGTQYF. The CDR3 DNA reads TGCGCCAGCAGTCTTTCCCACAGGGGGCACGGGACCCAGTACTTC.

This clonotype has ten or more counts. This chain connects TRBV15 to TRBJ1-5, with D perhaps TRBD1 (6 bases). Germline V gene data show CDR1 as LNHNV and CDR2 as YYDKDF (reference sequence). Trimming cost V 5 bases and J 8 bases, with 16 bases left between them. The CDR3 spans 14 residues. The CDR3 coding sequence is TGTGCCACCAGCGACAGGTCTTCGGGGAAGCCCCAGCATTTT. Its translation: CATSDRSSGKPQHF.

This clonotype occurred many times. One end of the junction varies from germline; a read error may be responsible. The chain recombines TRBV27 with TRBJ2-7; 9 bases line up with TRBD1. This CDR3 is 10 amino acids long. The germline V gene has CDR1 MNHEY and CDR2 SMNVEV (reference sequence). The CDR3 loop is CASPRDRALF. The CDR3 region has the DNA TGTGCCAGCCCCAGGGACAGGGCTCTCTTC.

This clonotype was found many times. The rearrangement links TRBV4-1 to TRBJ1-4, with 10 bases that match TRBD1. Germline CDR1 reads MGHRA; CDR2 reads YSYEKL. V shed 8 bases and J 5 bases; nucleotides not matched to a gene: 2. This CDR3 spans 13 amino acids. CDR3 bases: TGCGCCAGCGGGACAGGGGAGAATGAAAAACTGTTTTTT. Residues: CASGTGENEKLFF.

This clonotype was recorded at least ten times. The chain carries TRBV29-1 and TRBJ2-2, with TRBD1 identical over 8 bases. Germline lookup yields CDR1 SQVTM and CDR2 ANQGSEA. The CDR3 consists of 14 residues. Germline trimming cut 8 bases from V and 7 bases from J; bases unmatched to any gene: 12. The CDR3 bases are TGCAGCATCGCGCGTCCAGGGGGCGGCGGGGAGCTGTTTTTT. Its protein product is CSIARPGGGGELFF.

To note about this clonotype: This likely stems from a read error, as it lies one base from a far larger clone. This chain joins TRBV7-7 and TRBJ2-7; possibly TRBD1 or TRBD2 for D (5 bases each). This CDR3 is 14 amino acids long. Germline V gene data show CDR1 as SSHAT and CDR2 as FNYEAQ (reference sequence). This CDR3 reads CAGSPGTLGDEQYF. CDR3 coding DNA: TGTGCCGGCAGCCCCGGGACGCTCGGAGACGAGCAGTACTTC.

There are many counts of this clonotype. V and J are TRBV28 and TRBJ2-1; 13 bases are a match to TRBD2. The germline CDR1 and CDR2 sequences are MDHEN and SYDVKM. J lost 6 bases, V lost 9 bases, and 5 bases had no gene match. This CDR3 spans 14 amino acids. CDR3 protein: CASEGLAGFNEQFF. CDR3 coding DNA: TGTGCCAGTGAGGGACTAGCGGGATTCAATGAGCAGTTCTTC.

This clonotype was recorded at least ten times. This chain uses TRBV5-5 with TRBJ2-5; TRBD2 aligns across 8 bases. CDR3 length equals 16 residues. J was trimmed by 3 bases and V by 4 bases; bases with no gene match: 11. Germline V gene lookup returns CDR1 SGHKS and CDR2 YYEKEE (reference sequence). This chain's CDR3 is CASSRTPGGSKETQYF. In DNA, the CDR3 is TGTGCCAGCAGCCGAACCCCGGGAGGGTCGAAAGAGACCCAGTACTTC.

Comments on this clonotype: A much larger clone differs by one base, so this may be a read error. The chain employs TRBV5-1 and TRBJ2-5; D is possibly TRBD2 (5 bases). The CDR3 spans 14 residues. Germline V gene sequence: CDR1 SGHRS, CDR2 YFSETQ. The CDR3 loop is CASSRGAEQGTQYF. The DNA of the CDR3 is TGCGCCAGCAGCCGGGGAGCAGAGCAAGGGACCCAGTACTTC.

This clonotype was found many times. V and J are TRBV7-2 and TRBJ2-3; 7 bases are a match to TRBD2. Germline V gene sequence: CDR1 SGHTA, CDR2 FQGNSA. J was trimmed by 3 bases and V by 5 bases; bases with no gene match: 2. The CDR3 sequence is 13 residues long. CDR3 in DNA: TGTGCCAGCAGCCTGCGGGAGACAGATACGCAGTATTTT. Translation gives CASSLRETDTQYF.

A note on this clonotype: Since a much larger clone is just one base distant, this may be a read error. The chain employs TRBV5-5 and TRBJ2-1; 7 positions match TRBD1. The CDR3 has 15 residues. The germline CDR1 and CDR2 sequences are SGHKS and YYEKEE (reference sequence). V was pared by 0 bases and J by 6 bases, with 6 bases of the junction left unmatched. This chain's CDR3 is CASSLAGQNFNEQFF. The DNA for the CDR3 is TGTGCCAGCAGCTTGGCGGGACAGAACTTCAATGAGCAGTTCTTC.

This clonotype was found many times. This chain connects TRBV6-6 to TRBJ2-7, with D possibly being TRBD2 (6 bases). Trimming left V 0 bases short and J 4 bases short, with 16 bases between. The CDR3 has 16 amino acids. Germline assignment: CDR1 MNHNY and CDR2 SVGAGI (reference sequence). CDR3 loop: CASSYSMQGGDYEQYF. In DNA, the CDR3 is TGTGCCAGCAGTTACTCGATGCAAGGAGGGGATTACGAGCAGTACTTC.

The CDR3 bases are TGTGCCACCAGATCCTCCGGGACAGGGGACAACTCTGGAAACACCATATATTTT. Its translation: CATRSSGTGDNSGNTIYF. The V gene is TRBV15, the J gene TRBJ1-3; 10 positions match TRBD1. CDR3 length: 18 amino acids. V was clipped by 6 bases and J by 0 bases; unmatched bases: 11. Germline V gives CDR1 LNHNV, CDR2 YYDKDF (reference sequence).

As regards this clonotype: A junction boundary mismatches the germline segment, possibly from a read error. The gene calls are TRBV6-2 or TRBV6-3 and TRBJ1-1; 8 bases map to TRBD1. Germline V lookup: CDR1 MNHEY, CDR2 SVGEGT. The CDR3 is made up of 15 amino acids. The CDR3 nucleotides read TGTTCCAGCAGTCCCCAGGGGGCTATGGTCACTGAAGCTTTCTTT. Translation: CSSSPQGAMVTEAFF.

This clonotype came up many times. This chain uses TRBV5-8 with TRBJ2-7, with 10 bases lining up with TRBD2. V dropped 1 base and J dropped 6; count of bases not matched to a gene: 19. Germline V gene lookup returns CDR1 SGHTS and CDR2 YDEGEE. The CDR3 sequence is 19 residues long. The CDR3 here is CASSLKFSFAPSGSFEQYF. As DNA, the CDR3 is TGTGCCAGCAGCTTGAAGTTTAGCTTCGCGCCTAGCGGGAGCTTCGAGCAGTACTTC.

This clonotype was picked up many times. The chain recombines TRBV15 with TRBJ2-3; D ambiguous. Trimming stripped 0 bases from V and 6 bases from J, with 7 bases between. The germline V gene has CDR1 LNHNV and CDR2 YYDKDF (reference sequence). This CDR3 has 13 residues. CDR3 region: CATSREARDTQYF. CDR3 nucleotide sequence: TGTGCCACCAGCAGAGAGGCCCGGGATACGCAGTATTTT.

Ten or more counts support this clonotype. The gene calls are TRBV3-1 and TRBJ1-1; D is undetermined. V was cut by 1 base and J by 0 bases, with 6 bases left in between. The CDR3 sequence is 14 residues long. Germline CDR1 LGHDT, CDR2 YNNKEL (reference sequence). CDR3 amino acids: CASSQAVMNTEAFF. CDR3 nucleotide sequence: TGTGCCAGCAGCCAAGCGGTTATGAACACTGAAGCTTTCTTT.

This clonotype came up many times. In DNA, the CDR3 is TGCAGTGCTGCGGGACTAGACACCGGGGAGCTGTTTTTT. Amino acids: CSAAGLDTGELFF. This chain uses TRBV20-1 with TRBJ2-2; TRBD2 matches 8 bases. Per germline, CDR1 DFQATT and CDR2 SNEGSKA (reference sequence). V trimming: 5 bases; J trimming: 3 bases; junction bases outside the gene matches: 2. The CDR3 covers 13 residues.

This clonotype was counted many times. The genes are TRBV20-1 and TRBJ1-1, with no clear D. Trimming removed 0 bases from V and 1 base from J, with 9 bases in between. The germline V gene encodes CDR1 DFQATT and CDR2 SNEGSKA (reference sequence). The CDR3 spans 14 residues. The CDR3 nucleotides are TGCAGTGCTAGAGATAGGGAAGGGAACACTGAAGCTTTCTTT. The encoded protein is CSARDREGNTEAFF.

This clonotype was seen many times. This chain joins TRBV11-3 and TRBJ2-2; 7 bases match TRBD2. Per germline, CDR1 SGHNT and CDR2 YENEEA. The CDR3 runs 15 residues. The V gene end was trimmed by 3 bases and the J gene end by 6 bases; junction bases not matched to a gene: 7. The CDR3 bases are TGTGCCAGCAGCTTGCAGGGAGGGAGGGCCGGGGAGCTGTTTTTT. Protein sequence: CASSLQGGRAGELFF.

This clonotype was counted at least ten times. The chain carries TRBV7-9 and TRBJ1-5; perhaps TRBD1 as D (6 bases). V dropped 2 bases and J dropped 2 bases, with 13 bases sitting between them. The CDR3 is 16 residues long. Germline V gene lookup returns CDR1 SEHNR and CDR2 FQNEAQ (reference sequence). CDR3 in amino acids: CASSLFTGAGNQPQHF. CDR3 in DNA: TGTGCCAGCAGCTTATTTACGGGGGCGGGCAATCAGCCCCAGCATTTT.

The rearrangement links TRBV18 to TRBJ2-1, with D possibly being TRBD1 or TRBD2 (5 bases each). V was clipped by 3 bases and J by 7 bases, with 25 bases between them. The CDR3 length is 18 residues. Germline V gene lookup returns CDR1 KGHSH and CDR2 LQKENI. In nucleotides, the CDR3 is TGTGCCAGCTCACCCCCGGCGGGCCGACAGAGGTTGCGGAATGAGCAGTTCTTC. Amino acids: CASSPPAGRQRLRNEQFF. Full variable domain (missing parts from reference TRBV18 and TRBJ2-1): NAGVMQNPRHLVRRRGQEARLRCSPMKGHSHVYWYRQLPEEGLKFMVYLQKENIIDESGMPKERFSAEFPKEGPSILRIQQVVRGDSAAYFCASSPPAGRQRLRNEQFFGPGTRLTVL.

This clonotype was observed at least ten times. The chain combines TRBV6-2 or TRBV6-3 with TRBJ2-7; no firm D call. V lost 0 bases, J lost 1 base, and 13 bases lay in between. Germline V gives CDR1 MNHEY, CDR2 SVGEGT. The CDR3 runs 16 residues. The chain's CDR3 is CASSYSLLTASYEQYF. The CDR3 coding sequence is TGTGCCAGCAGTTACTCTCTCCTGACGGCGTCCTACGAGCAGTACTTC.

This clonotype was seen many times. The chain joins TRBV5-1 to TRBJ1-1, with TRBD1 matching 7 bases. The CDR3 extends over 16 amino acids. Germline values: CDR1 SGHRS, CDR2 YFSETQ. After removal of 4 bases from V and 4 bases from J, the junction contained 13 bases not matched to a gene. Here the CDR3 DNA reads TGCGCCAGCAGCGGCGACAGGGAACATTGGGGCACTGAAGCTTTCTTT. Translating it yields CASSGDREHWGTEAFF.

This clonotype showed up many times. The chain carries TRBV2 and TRBJ2-5, with 10 bases lining up with TRBD2. This CDR3 region has 15 residues. The V and J ends lost 5 bases and 3 bases, in that order; junction bases with no gene match: 6. CDR1 and CDR2 from the germline V gene are SNHLY and FYNNEI. CDR3 sequence reads: CASSFRTSGKETQYF. The DNA for the CDR3 is TGTGCCAGCAGTTTTCGTACTAGCGGGAAAGAGACCCAGTACTTC.